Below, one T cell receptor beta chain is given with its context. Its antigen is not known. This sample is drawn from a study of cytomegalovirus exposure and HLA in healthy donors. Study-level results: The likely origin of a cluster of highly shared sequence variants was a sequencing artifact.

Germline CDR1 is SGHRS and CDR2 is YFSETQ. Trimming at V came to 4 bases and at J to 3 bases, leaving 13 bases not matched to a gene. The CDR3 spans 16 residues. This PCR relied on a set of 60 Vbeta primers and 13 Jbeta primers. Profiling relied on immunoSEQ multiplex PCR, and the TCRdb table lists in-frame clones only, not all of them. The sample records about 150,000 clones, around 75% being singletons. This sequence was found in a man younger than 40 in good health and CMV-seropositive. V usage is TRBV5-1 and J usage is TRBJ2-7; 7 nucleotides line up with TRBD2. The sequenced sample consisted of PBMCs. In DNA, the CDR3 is TGCGCCAGCAGCCCTCAAGTATCTAGCGGCGGCTACGAGCAGTACTTC. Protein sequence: CASSPQVSSGGYEQYF.